Each of the 32 T cell receptor beta chains below was sequenced from the same sample in a study of blood T cell repertoires in COVID-19. The method was immunoSEQ multiplex PCR; TCRdb's version includes in-frame clones alone and lacks a portion of them. This table has tens of thousands of clones, 90% to 95% appearing once. The sequenced sample was peripheral blood. All receptors come from a male donor with active COVID-19.

This chain connects TRBV20-1 to TRBJ1-5; 10 bases line up with TRBD1. The CDR3 contains 16 residues. Germline V gives CDR1 DFQATT, CDR2 SNEGSKA (reference sequence). V lost 3 bases to trimming and J lost 7 bases; unmatched junction nucleotides: 12. The chain's CDR3 is CSASWGPGQGVQPQHF. The CDR3 nucleotides read TGCAGTGCTAGTTGGGGTCCAGGACAGGGGGTCCAGCCCCAGCATTTT.

This clone is labeled as medium-sized (0.01 to 0.1%). This rearrangement joins TRBV30 to TRBJ1-4; D gene ambiguous. Trimming pared 3 bases from V and 3 bases from J, leaving 8 bases between. CDR3 length equals 13 residues. Germline V CDR1 and CDR2: GTSNPN, SVGIG (reference sequence). The chain's CDR3 is CAWRWAANEKLFF. CDR3 DNA: TGTGCCTGGAGGTGGGCTGCTAATGAAAAACTGTTTTTT.

The rearrangement joins TRBV6-5 to TRBJ2-5; 8 positions agree with TRBD1. Germline CDR1 MNHEY, CDR2 SVGAGI. CDR3 length: 13 residues. V gave up 7 bases and J gave up 5 bases; unmatched junction bases: 6. The chain's CDR3 is CASTGTGSETQYF. The CDR3 DNA sequence: TGTGCCAGCACGGGGACAGGTTCGGAGACCCAGTACTTC.

J is TRBJ1-2 and V is TRBV4-2; D gene unclear. The CDR3 extends over 14 amino acids. V dropped 1 base and J dropped 7 bases, with 13 bases sitting between them. In germline, CDR1 is LGHNA, CDR2 YNFKEQ. The chain's CDR3 is CASSQGYGEGGYTF. The CDR3 DNA reads TGTGCCAGCAGCCAAGGGTACGGGGAGGGTGGCTACACCTTC.

The rearrangement uses TRBV18 and TRBJ1-1; no clear D gene. V lost 3 bases and J lost 6, with 11 bases in between. The CDR3 is 13 residues long. Looked up from germline, CDR1 is KGHSH and CDR2 is LQKENI. CDR3 sequence (DNA): TGTGCCAGCTCACCGTTGGCAGGCGCTGAAGCTTTCTTT. This gives the protein CASSPLAGAEAFF.

The chain recombines TRBV7-2 with TRBJ1-2; 7 bases line up with TRBD1. CDR3 size: 15 residues. Germline assignment: CDR1 SGHTA and CDR2 FQGNSA. The V segment lost 5 bases and the J segment 2 bases; nucleotides outside the gene matches: 8. The CDR3 protein is CASSQAGQANYGYTF. The CDR3 DNA is TGTGCCAGCAGCCAAGCTGGACAGGCAAACTATGGCTACACCTTC.

CDR3 bases: TGTGCCAGCAGCTTAGCAGGGGCCTACGAGCAGTACTTC. As protein: CASSLAGAYEQYF. The V call is TRBV7-9, the J call TRBJ2-7, with TRBD1 as a possible D gene (5 bases). Germline assignment: CDR1 SEHNR and CDR2 FQNEAQ (reference sequence). V was cut by 0 bases and J by 2 bases, with 5 bases left in between. CDR3 length: 13 amino acids.

V usage is TRBV30 and J usage is TRBJ1-6; possibly TRBD1 for D (5 bases). V lost 3 bases and J 11 bases, leaving 11 bases between the germline ends. Looked up from germline, CDR1 is GTSNPN and CDR2 is SVGIG (reference sequence). This CDR3 is 12 amino acids long. The CDR3 bases are TGTGCCTGGAGCGCGGGGGTGCCACCCCTCCACTTT. This gives the protein CAWSAGVPPLHF.

This chain connects TRBV10-2 to TRBJ1-6; D is undetermined. The CDR3 covers 13 residues. Germline lookup yields CDR1 WSHSY and CDR2 SAAADI. Deletions cut 4 bases from V and 8 bases from J, with 9 bases between. DNA for the CDR3: TGCGCCAGCAGTGCCGTCACTGATTCACCCCTCCACTTT. This translates into CASSAVTDSPLHF.

This chain connects TRBV5-5 to TRBJ1-2, with 7 bases identical to TRBD1. The germline CDR1 and CDR2 sequences are SGHKS and YYEKEE (reference sequence). With V trimmed by 4 bases and J by 0 bases, 9 bases remained unmatched. This CDR3 is built from 16 residues. The CDR3 sequence: CASSLEGQPTNYGYTF. The CDR3 DNA reads as TGTGCCAGCAGCCTTGAGGGACAGCCCACTAACTATGGCTACACCTTC.

The rearrangement links TRBV5-8 to TRBJ1-1; 8 bases are a match to TRBD1. Germline CDR1 SGHTS, CDR2 YDEGEE. V trimming: 4 bases; J trimming: 0 bases; junction bases outside the gene matches: 11. There are 17 residues in the CDR3. The CDR3 bases are TGTGCCAGCAGCCAACGGACAGGGAAAAAATTGAACACTGAAGCTTTCTTT. Its protein product is CASSQRTGKKLNTEAFF.

The rearrangement links TRBV18 to TRBJ2-3, with a weak D call TRBD1 (5 bases). The germline V and J ends were trimmed by 8 bases and 6 bases, with 15 bases remaining between them. The CDR3 covers 13 residues. Germline CDR1 reads KGHSH; CDR2 reads LQKENI. The CDR3 region has the DNA TGTGCCAGCGCGACAGCTAGTACCGATACGCAGTATTTT. Protein sequence: CASATASTDTQYF.

The chain joins TRBV5-1 to TRBJ1-2, with 7 bases fitting TRBD1. Trimming removed 4 bases from V and 1 base from J; junction bases left unmatched: 7. Looked up from germline, CDR1 is SGHRS and CDR2 is YFSETQ. The CDR3 covers 15 residues. This CDR3 is CASSPDRDYNYGYTF. The CDR3 DNA reads TGCGCCAGCAGCCCTGACAGGGATTATAACTATGGCTACACCTTC.

The J gene is TRBJ2-2, the V gene TRBV6-2 or TRBV6-3; no definite D call. The CDR3 has 14 residues. Germline V gene data show CDR1 as MNHEY and CDR2 as SVGEGT. V lost 2 bases, J lost 3 bases, and 7 bases lay in between. The CDR3 here is CASSYARYTGELFF. Here the CDR3 DNA reads TGTGCCAGCAGTTACGCCCGGTACACCGGGGAGCTGTTTTTT.

The chain employs TRBV3-1 (or the pseudogene TRBV3-2) and TRBJ1-1; D gene ambiguous. Between the trimmed V and J ends, which lost 0 bases and 0 bases, there was a span of 14 bases. From germline, CDR1 is LGHDT and CDR2 YNNKEL (reference sequence). This CDR3 has 17 residues. In nucleotides, the CDR3 is TGTGCCAGCAGCCAAGATGGTACACCTAGAATGAACACTGAAGCTTTCTTT. Protein: CASSQDGTPRMNTEAFF.

The V gene is TRBV9, the J gene TRBJ2-3; tentative D call: TRBD1 (6 bases). There are 13 residues in the CDR3. Germline values: CDR1 SGDLS, CDR2 YYNGEE. V dropped 2 bases and J dropped 6 bases, with 10 bases sitting between them. This CDR3 is CASSVGAVDTQYF. The CDR3 nucleotides are TGTGCCAGCAGCGTGGGGGCCGTCGATACGCAGTATTTT. Full variable domain (outside the CDR3, taken from reference TRBV9 and TRBJ2-3): DSGVTQTPKHLITATGQRVTLRCSPRSGDLSVYWYQQSLDQGLQFLIQYYNGEERAKGNILERFSAQQFPDLHSELNLSSLELGDSALYFCASSVGAVDTQYFGPGTRLTVL.

J is TRBJ1-1 and V is TRBV6-6, with TRBD1 matching 7 bases. The CDR3 has 19 amino acids. Germline-derived CDR1 and CDR2 are MNHNY and SVGAGI (reference sequence). The V and J ends lost 5 bases and 1 base, in that order; junction bases with no gene match: 19. The CDR3, as DNA: TGTGCCAGCAGTCCTAGACGACAGGGACGGCGGGGAAGGAACACTGAAGCTTTCTTT. The encoded protein is CASSPRRQGRRGRNTEAFF.

CDR3 sequence reads: CASSLGGRQETQYF. The CDR3 bases are TGTGCCAGCAGCTTGGGCGGCAGACAAGAGACCCAGTACTTC. The V and J genes are TRBV5-6 and TRBJ2-5; D gene unclear. Germline CDR1 and CDR2: SGHDT and YYEEEE. The CDR3 spans 14 residues. Deletions cut 0 bases from V and 2 bases from J, with 8 bases between. The entire variable domain, with the rest obtained from reference TRBV5-6 and TRBJ2-5, is as follows: DAGVTQSPTHLIKTRGQQVTLRCSPKSGHDTVSWYQQALGQGPQFIFQYYEEEERQRGNFPDRFSGHQFPNYSSELNVNALLLGDSALYLCASSLGGRQETQYFGPGTRLLVL.

This chain uses TRBV5-5 with TRBJ1-1; TRBD1 matches 10 bases. From germline, CDR1 is SGHKS and CDR2 YYEKEE (reference sequence). The CDR3 runs to 16 residues. With V trimmed by 4 bases and J by 6 bases, 12 bases remained unmatched. CDR3 residues: CASSRHRDRGSSEAFF. In DNA, the CDR3 is TGTGCCAGCAGCCGTCACCGGGACAGGGGATCGTCTGAAGCTTTCTTT.

This CDR3 reads CASSLNQGIYGYTF. The CDR3 DNA follows: TGTGCCAGCAGCCTTAATCAGGGGATCTATGGCTACACCTTC. The V call is TRBV7-2, the J call TRBJ1-2, with D maybe TRBD1 (6 bases). V lost 5 bases and J lost 4, with 14 bases in between. This CDR3 spans 14 amino acids. Germline CDR1 is SGHTA and CDR2 is FQGNSA.

The gene calls are TRBV4-1 and TRBJ1-1; the D gene is possibly TRBD1 (5 bases). The germline V and J ends were trimmed by 2 bases and 12 bases, with 25 bases remaining between them. The germline V gene has CDR1 MGHRA and CDR2 YSYEKL. The CDR3 has 16 residues. CDR3 coding DNA: TGCGCCAGCAGCCAATCCCGTCCGGGACTTCCCTTGGCGACTTTCTTT. It is translated as CASSQSRPGLPLATFF.

The gene calls are TRBV14 and TRBJ1-6; D is possibly TRBD1 (6 bases). The CDR3 runs to 15 residues. Trimming pared 6 bases from V and 13 bases from J, leaving 22 bases between. The germline gives CDR1 SGHDN, CDR2 FVKESK. This chain's CDR3 is CASRRGTPVTSPLHF. The DNA of the CDR3 is TGTGCCAGCAGACGTGGGACACCCGTTACTTCCCCCCTCCACTTT. Supplemented by reference TRBV14 and TRBJ1-6, the full variable domain reads EAGVTQFPSHSVIEKGQTVTLRCDPISGHDNLYWYRRVMGKEIKFLLHFVKESKQDESGMPNNRFLAERTGGTYSTLKVQPAELEDSGVYFCASRRGTPVTSPLHFGNGTRLTVT.

The rearrangement joins TRBV11-3 to TRBJ1-3, with a tentative D call TRBD1 (5 bases). Trimming removed 2 bases at V and 2 bases at J, with 10 bases between. This CDR3 spans 15 amino acids. Germline V lookup: CDR1 SGHNT, CDR2 YENEEA. The CDR3 here is CASSLRGVAGNTIYF. DNA for the CDR3: TGTGCCAGCAGCTTACGGGGGGTCGCTGGAAACACCATATATTTT.

The V gene is TRBV6-5, the J gene TRBJ2-2; possible D gene TRBD1, 6 bases. The V gene's germline CDR1 is MNHEY and CDR2 SVGAGI. The CDR3 has 15 amino acids. Trimming took off 3 bases at V and 5 bases at J, with 13 bases between the two ends. CDR3 nucleotide sequence: TGTGCCAGCAGTTATTGGGGGCAGGTTACCGGGGAGCTGTTTTTT. Its protein product is CASSYWGQVTGELFF.

There are a few counts of this clone. The gene calls are TRBV6-1 and TRBJ1-2, with D possibly TRBD1 on 6 matching bases. V gave up 2 bases and J gave up 7 bases, with 14 bases separating them. Germline loops: CDR1 MNHNS, CDR2 SASEGT. The CDR3 has 14 amino acids. The CDR3 coding sequence is TGTGCCAGCAGTGAAAGGGTATCAGGGGCTGGCTACACCTTC. Translation gives CASSERVSGAGYTF.

Only a few counts were recorded for this clone. The chain recombines TRBV10-3 with TRBJ1-1, with 7 positions matching TRBD1. The CDR3 totals 13 residues. V lost 10 bases and J lost 2; bases outside the gene matches: 7. Germline V gene lookup returns CDR1 ENHRY and CDR2 SYGVKD. CDR3 protein: CATGDRINTEAFF. For the CDR3, the DNA is TGTGCCACCGGGGACAGAATAAACACTGAAGCTTTCTTT.

The CDR3 loop is CASREGATYGYTF. DNA of the CDR3: TGTGCCAGCAGGGAGGGGGCTACCTATGGCTACACCTTC. The chain joins TRBV6-5 to TRBJ1-2, with 7 positions matching TRBD1. This CDR3 is 13 amino acids long. The V and J ends lost 6 bases and 4 bases, in that order; junction bases with no gene match: 5. Per the germline V gene, CDR1 is MNHEY and CDR2 is SVGAGI.

The chain combines TRBV19 with TRBJ2-2, with TRBD2 matching 8 bases. Germline CDR1 LNHDA, CDR2 SQIVND (reference sequence). The CDR3 has 14 amino acids. With 6 bases clipped from V and 7 bases from J, the junction kept 7 bases outside the gene matches. CDR3 in DNA: TGTGCCAGTAGGTCGGGGGGGCATGGCGGGGAGCTGTTTTTT. Amino acid sequence: CASRSGGHGGELFF. Together with reference TRBV19 and TRBJ2-2, the CDR3 gives the full variable domain: DGGITQSPKYLFRKEGQNVTLSCEQNLNHDAMYWYRQDPGQGLRLIYYSQIVNDFQKGDIAEGYSVSREKKESFPLTVTSAQKNPTAFYLCASRSGGHGGELFFGEGSRLTVL.

The CDR3 reads CASSWKTGGFYEQYF. Written as DNA, the CDR3 is TGTGCCAGCAGCTGGAAGACAGGGGGCTTTTACGAGCAGTACTTC. The chain employs TRBV3-1 (or the pseudogene TRBV3-2) and TRBJ2-7; 10 bases align to TRBD1. The CDR3 runs 15 residues. With 5 bases clipped from V and 4 bases from J, the junction kept 8 bases outside the gene matches. The germline gives CDR1 LGHDT, CDR2 YNNKEL (reference sequence).

The V call is TRBV3-1 (or the pseudogene TRBV3-2), the J call TRBJ2-7; D is unresolved. V dropped 1 base and J dropped 3 bases, with 13 bases sitting between them. Germline CDR1 and CDR2: LGHDT and YNNKEL (reference sequence). The CDR3 is made up of 15 amino acids. The CDR3 region is CASSQATGLGYEQYF. In DNA, the CDR3 is TGTGCCAGCAGCCAAGCAACCGGGTTAGGCTACGAGCAGTACTTC.

The V call is TRBV6-5, the J call TRBJ2-1; 13 nucleotides line up with TRBD2. Germline V gene sequence: CDR1 MNHEY, CDR2 SVGAGI. CDR3 size: 15 residues. The V segment lost 8 bases and the J segment 4 bases; nucleotides outside the gene matches: 5. For the CDR3, the DNA is TGTGCCAGCTACCAGGGACTAGCGGGGTACAATGAGCAGTTCTTC. Encoded protein: CASYQGLAGYNEQFF.

This clone was picked up one time. This chain uses TRBV4-3 with TRBJ1-2; D unresolved. V was pared by 8 bases and J by 8 bases, with 24 bases between. CDR3 size: 15 residues. Per the germline V gene, CDR1 is LGHNA and CDR2 is YSLEER. The CDR3 coding sequence is TGCGCCAGCGGCCCACGGACCGGGATCTGGACGGGCTACACCTTC. Protein: CASGPRTGIWTGYTF.